This T cell receptor (beta chain) stems from a study of OX40 agonist ivuxolimab in advanced cancers. Germline V gene sequence: CDR1 ENHRY, CDR2 SYGVKD. This CDR3 is 15 amino acids long. V shed 9 bases and J 2 bases; nucleotides not matched to a gene: 5. Measured with immunoSEQ multiplex PCR; TCRdb has only the in-frame clones, and not every one. Altogether under 55,000 clones are present, more than 70% being singletons, with the ten largest covering about a sixth. The chain employs TRBV10-3 and TRBJ2-2, with 11 bases lining up with TRBD2. The sequenced sample was CD4+ or CD8+ T cells sorted from blood, obtained in a trial of the OX40 agonist ivuxolimab. This receptor was obtained from an adult with an advanced solid tumor such as melanoma, head and neck, liver or kidney cancer. In DNA, the CDR3 is TGTGCCATTGCCGGGACTAGCGGAAACACCGGGGAGCTGTTTTTT. As protein: CAIAGTSGNTGELFF.